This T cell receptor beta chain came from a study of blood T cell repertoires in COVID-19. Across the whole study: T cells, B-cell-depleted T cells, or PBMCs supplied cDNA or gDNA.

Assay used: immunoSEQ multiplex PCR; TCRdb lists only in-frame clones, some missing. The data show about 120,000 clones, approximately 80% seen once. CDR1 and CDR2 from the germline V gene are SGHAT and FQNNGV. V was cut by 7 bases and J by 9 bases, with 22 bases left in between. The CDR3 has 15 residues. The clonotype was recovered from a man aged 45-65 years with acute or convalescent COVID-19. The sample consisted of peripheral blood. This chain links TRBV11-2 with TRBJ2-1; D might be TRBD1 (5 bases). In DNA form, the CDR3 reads TGTGCCAGCAACCCGTCTGTTTCCCCCGACAGTGAGCAGTTCTTC. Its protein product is CASNPSVSPDSEQFF. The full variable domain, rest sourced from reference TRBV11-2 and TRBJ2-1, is EAGVAQSPRYKIIEKRQSVAFWCNPISGHATLYWYQQILGQGPKLLIQFQNNGVVDDSQLPKDRFSAERLKGVDSTLKIQPAKLEDSAVYLCASNPSVSPDSEQFFGPGTRLTVL.